One T cell receptor (beta chain) is described in this entry. Trimming cost V 4 bases and J 0 bases, with 11 bases left between them. The CDR3 is 15 amino acids. Germline lookup yields CDR1 SGHRS and CDR2 YFSETQ. These data originate in a study of blood T cell repertoires in COVID-19. Method: immunoSEQ multiplex PCR; TCRdb's copy keeps in-frame clones and lacks some. This repertoire shows 250,000 to 300,000 clones, under 90% found once; its top ten account for 2% to 2.5%. What was sequenced was peripheral blood. The receptor was isolated from a man aged 45-65 years with acute or convalescent COVID-19. The rearrangement joins TRBV5-1 to TRBJ2-1, with D possibly matching TRBD1 (6 bases). The CDR3 nucleotides read TGCGCCAGCAGCCTGGACAGTTCCTCCTACAATGAGCAGTTCTTC. It translates to CASSLDSSSYNEQFF.